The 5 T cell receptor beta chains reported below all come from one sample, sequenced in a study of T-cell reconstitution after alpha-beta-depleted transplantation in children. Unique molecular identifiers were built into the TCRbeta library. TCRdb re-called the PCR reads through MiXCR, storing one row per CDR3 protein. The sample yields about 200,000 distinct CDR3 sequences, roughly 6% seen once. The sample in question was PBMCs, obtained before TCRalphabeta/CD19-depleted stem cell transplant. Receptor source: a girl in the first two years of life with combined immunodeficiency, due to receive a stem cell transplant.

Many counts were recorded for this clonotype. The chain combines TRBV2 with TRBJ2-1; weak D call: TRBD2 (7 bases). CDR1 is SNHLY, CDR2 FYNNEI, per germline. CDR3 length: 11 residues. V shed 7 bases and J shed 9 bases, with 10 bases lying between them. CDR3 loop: CASKGGGEQFF. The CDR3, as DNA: TGTGCCAGCAAAGGGGGGGGTGAGCAGTTCTTC.

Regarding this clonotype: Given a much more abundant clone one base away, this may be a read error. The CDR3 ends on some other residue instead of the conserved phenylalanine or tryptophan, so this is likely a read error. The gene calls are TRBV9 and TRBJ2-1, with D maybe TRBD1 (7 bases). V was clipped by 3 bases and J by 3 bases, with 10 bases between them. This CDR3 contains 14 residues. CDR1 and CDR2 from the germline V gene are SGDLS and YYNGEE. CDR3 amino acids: CASSAGDSYNEQFV. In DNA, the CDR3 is TGTGCCAGCAGCGCGGGGGACAGCTACAATGAGCAGTTCGTC.

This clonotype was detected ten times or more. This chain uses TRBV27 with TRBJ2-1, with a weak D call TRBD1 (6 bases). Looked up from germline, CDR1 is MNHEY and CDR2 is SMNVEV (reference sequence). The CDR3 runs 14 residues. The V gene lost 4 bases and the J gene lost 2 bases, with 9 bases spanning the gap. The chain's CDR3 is CASSSGVTYNEQFF. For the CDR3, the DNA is TGTGCCAGCAGTTCAGGGGTCACCTACAATGAGCAGTTCTTC.

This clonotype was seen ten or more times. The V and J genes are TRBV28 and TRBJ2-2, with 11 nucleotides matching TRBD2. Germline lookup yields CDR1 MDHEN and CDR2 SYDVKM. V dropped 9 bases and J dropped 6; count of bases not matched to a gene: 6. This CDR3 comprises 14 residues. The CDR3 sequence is CASHTSGGAGELFF. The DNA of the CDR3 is TGTGCCAGTCATACTAGCGGGGGAGCCGGGGAGCTGTTTTTT. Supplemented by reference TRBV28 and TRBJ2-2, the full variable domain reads DVKVTQSSRYLVKRTGEKVFLECVQDMDHENMFWYRQDPGLGLRLIYFSYDVKMKEKGDIPEGYSVSREKKERFSLILESASTNQTSMYLCASHTSGGAGELFFGEGSRLTVL.

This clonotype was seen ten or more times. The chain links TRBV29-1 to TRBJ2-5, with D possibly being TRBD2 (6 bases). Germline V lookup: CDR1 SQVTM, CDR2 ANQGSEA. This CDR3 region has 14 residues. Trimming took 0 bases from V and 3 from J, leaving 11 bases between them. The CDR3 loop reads CSVEDRGKEETQYF. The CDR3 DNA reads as TGCAGCGTTGAAGATCGGGGGAAGGAAGAGACCCAGTACTTC.